The 5 T cell receptor beta chains below come from one sample, sequenced in a study of T cells in Graves' hyperthyroidism and ophthalmopathy. RNA transcripts provided the source from which TCR beta CDR3 regions were amplified. First-round RT-PCR of the TCR CDR3 relied on the HTBI primer set. TCRdb recomputed calls from the multiplex PCR reads with MiXCR, one row per CDR3 protein. The sample records hundreds of thousands of distinct CDR3 sequences, over 11% being singletons. The specimen was blood. The receptors come from a woman in her 30s with Graves' hyperthyroidism.

The chain combines TRBV29-1 with TRBJ2-2, with D tentatively TRBD2 (6 bases). The CDR3 sequence is 14 residues long. Trimming took off 4 bases at V and 1 base at J, with 10 bases between the two ends. CDR1 SQVTM and CDR2 ANQGSEA come from the germline V gene. The CDR3 DNA is TGCAGCGTTGGGAGGCGGGGGAACACCGGGGAGCTGTTTTTT. It codes for CSVGRRGNTGELFF.

V gene TRBV2 combines with J gene TRBJ2-1, with 9 nucleotides matching TRBD2. Trimming cost V 4 bases and J 4 bases; bases outside gene matches: 2. CDR3 length: 14 residues. Per the germline V gene, CDR1 is SNHLY and CDR2 is FYNNEI. The DNA for the CDR3 is TGTGCCAGCAGTGTAGCGGGGGAATACAATGAGCAGTTCTTC. It is translated as CASSVAGEYNEQFF.

This clonotype has more than one count but fewer than ten. The chain combines TRBV6-2 or TRBV6-3 with TRBJ1-5, with 9 bases aligning to TRBD1. This CDR3 contains 19 residues. With 7 bases clipped from V and 0 bases from J, the junction kept 16 bases outside the gene matches. Germline values: CDR1 MNHEY, CDR2 SVGEGT. The CDR3 here is CASNPNTGTGSLSNQPQHF. The CDR3, as DNA: TGTGCCAGCAATCCAAACACCGGGACAGGGAGCCTTAGCAATCAGCCCCAGCATTTT.

In its sample, this clonotype was seen many times. This chain uses TRBV11-2 with TRBJ2-5, with 9 nucleotides matching TRBD2. CDR3 size: 15 residues. CDR1 is SGHAT and CDR2 is FQNNGV in the germline V gene. With V trimmed by 1 base and J by 2 bases, 2 bases remained unmatched. CDR3 loop: CASSLGGRGQETQYF. Here the CDR3 DNA reads TGTGCCAGCAGCTTAGGCGGGAGGGGACAAGAGACCCAGTACTTC.

This clonotype was observed at least ten times. V and J are TRBV7-2 and TRBJ2-1; D is ambiguous. The CDR3 is 15 amino acids. Germline-derived CDR1 and CDR2 are SGHTA and FQGNSA. Trimming took 1 base from V and 5 from J, leaving 12 bases between them. The CDR3 here is CASSLVPTVDNEQFF. The DNA for the CDR3 is TGTGCCAGCAGCTTAGTTCCGACGGTGGACAATGAGCAGTTCTTC.